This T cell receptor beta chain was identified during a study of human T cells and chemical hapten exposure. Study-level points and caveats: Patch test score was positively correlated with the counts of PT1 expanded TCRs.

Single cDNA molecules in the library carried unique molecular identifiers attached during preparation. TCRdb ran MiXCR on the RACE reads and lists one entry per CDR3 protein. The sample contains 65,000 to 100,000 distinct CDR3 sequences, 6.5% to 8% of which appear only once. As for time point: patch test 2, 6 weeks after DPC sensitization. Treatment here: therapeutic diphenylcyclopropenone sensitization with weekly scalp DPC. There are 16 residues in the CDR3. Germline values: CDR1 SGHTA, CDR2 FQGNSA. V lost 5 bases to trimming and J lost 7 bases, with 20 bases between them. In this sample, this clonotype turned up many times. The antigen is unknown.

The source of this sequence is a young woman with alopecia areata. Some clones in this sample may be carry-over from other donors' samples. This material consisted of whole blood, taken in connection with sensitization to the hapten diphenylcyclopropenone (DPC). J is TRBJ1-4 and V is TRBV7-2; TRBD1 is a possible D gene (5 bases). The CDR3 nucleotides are TGTGCCAGCAGCCCTTCTTCCCACCCAGGGCCTGAAAAACTGTTTTTT. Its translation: CASSPSSHPGPEKLFF.